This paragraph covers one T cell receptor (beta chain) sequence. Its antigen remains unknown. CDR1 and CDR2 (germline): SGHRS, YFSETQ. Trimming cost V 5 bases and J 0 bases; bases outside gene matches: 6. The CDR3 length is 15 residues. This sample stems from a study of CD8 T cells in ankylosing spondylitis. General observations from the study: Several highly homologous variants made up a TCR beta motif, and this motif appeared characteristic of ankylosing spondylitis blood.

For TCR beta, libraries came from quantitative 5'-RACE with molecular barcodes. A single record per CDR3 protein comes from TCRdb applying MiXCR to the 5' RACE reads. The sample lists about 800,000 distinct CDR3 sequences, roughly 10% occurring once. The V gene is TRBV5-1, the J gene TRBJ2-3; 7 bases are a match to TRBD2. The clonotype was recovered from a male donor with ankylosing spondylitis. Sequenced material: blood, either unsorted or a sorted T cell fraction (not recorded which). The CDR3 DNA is TGCGCCAGCAGTCAAGCGGGATTTAGCACAGATACGCAGTATTTT. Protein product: CASSQAGFSTDTQYF.